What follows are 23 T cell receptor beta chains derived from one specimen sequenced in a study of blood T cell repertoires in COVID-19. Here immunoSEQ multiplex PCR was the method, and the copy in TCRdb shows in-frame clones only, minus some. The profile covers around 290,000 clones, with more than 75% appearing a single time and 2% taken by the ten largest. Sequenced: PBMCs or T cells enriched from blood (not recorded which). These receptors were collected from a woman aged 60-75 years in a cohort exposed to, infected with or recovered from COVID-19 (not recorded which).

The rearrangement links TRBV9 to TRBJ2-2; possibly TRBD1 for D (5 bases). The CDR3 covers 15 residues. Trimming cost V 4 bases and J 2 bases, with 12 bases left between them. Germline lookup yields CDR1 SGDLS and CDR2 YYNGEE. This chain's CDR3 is CASSIQDSNTGELFF. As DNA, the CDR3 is TGTGCCAGCAGCATACAGGATTCAAACACCGGGGAGCTGTTTTTT.

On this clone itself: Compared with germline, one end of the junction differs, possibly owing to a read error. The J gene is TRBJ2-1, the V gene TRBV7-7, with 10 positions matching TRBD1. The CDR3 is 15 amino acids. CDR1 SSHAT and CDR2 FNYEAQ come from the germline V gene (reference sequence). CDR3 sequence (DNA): TGTGCTAGCAGCTCCCAGACAGGGGGCAGGAATGAGCAGTTCTTC. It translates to CASSSQTGGRNEQFF. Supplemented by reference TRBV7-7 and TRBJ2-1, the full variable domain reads GAGVSQSPRYKVTKRGQDVTLRCDPISSHATLYWYQQALGQGPEFLTYFNYEAQPDKSGLPSDRFSAERPEGSISTLTIQRTEQRDSAMYRCASSSQTGGRNEQFFGPGTRLTVL.

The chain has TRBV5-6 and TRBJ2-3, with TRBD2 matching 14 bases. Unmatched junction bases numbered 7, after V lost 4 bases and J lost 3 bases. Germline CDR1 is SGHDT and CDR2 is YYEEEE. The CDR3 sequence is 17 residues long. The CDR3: CASSLPGTSGSTDTQYF. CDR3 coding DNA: TGTGCCAGCAGCCTCCCCGGGACTAGCGGGAGTACAGATACGCAGTATTTT.

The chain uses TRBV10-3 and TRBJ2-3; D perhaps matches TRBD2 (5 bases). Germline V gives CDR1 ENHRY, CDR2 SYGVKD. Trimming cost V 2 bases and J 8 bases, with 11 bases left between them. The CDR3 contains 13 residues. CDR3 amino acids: CAISEQASPTQYF. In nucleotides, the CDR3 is TGTGCCATCAGTGAGCAGGCTAGCCCTACGCAGTATTTT.

The CDR3 DNA follows: TGTGCCGGTACTTTACAGGGACCGGATGAAAAACTGTTTTTT. Protein product: CAGTLQGPDEKLFF. The J gene is TRBJ1-4, the V gene TRBV7-4; perhaps TRBD1 as D (6 bases). In germline, CDR1 is SGHVT, CDR2 SQSDAQ. Trimming removed 11 bases from V and 6 bases from J, with 19 bases in between. The length of the CDR3 is 14 residues.

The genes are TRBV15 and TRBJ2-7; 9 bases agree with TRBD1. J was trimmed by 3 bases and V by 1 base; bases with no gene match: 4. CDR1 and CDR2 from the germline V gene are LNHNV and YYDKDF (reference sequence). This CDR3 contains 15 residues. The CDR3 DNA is TGTGCCACCAGCAGAGGCAGGGACAGGGTCTACGAGCAGTACTTC. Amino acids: CATSRGRDRVYEQYF.

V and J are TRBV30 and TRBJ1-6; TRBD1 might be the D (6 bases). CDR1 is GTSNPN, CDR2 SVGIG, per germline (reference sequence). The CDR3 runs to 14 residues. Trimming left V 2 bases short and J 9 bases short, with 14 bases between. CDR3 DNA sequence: TGTGCCTGGAGTAACAGGGTTTTAGTTTCACCCCTCCACTTT. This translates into CAWSNRVLVSPLHF.

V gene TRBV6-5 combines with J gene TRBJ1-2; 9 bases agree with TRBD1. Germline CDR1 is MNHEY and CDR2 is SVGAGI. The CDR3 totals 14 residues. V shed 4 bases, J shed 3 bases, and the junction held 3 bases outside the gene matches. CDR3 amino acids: CASSLGDRDYGYTF. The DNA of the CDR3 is TGTGCCAGCAGTTTGGGGGACAGGGACTATGGCTACACCTTC.

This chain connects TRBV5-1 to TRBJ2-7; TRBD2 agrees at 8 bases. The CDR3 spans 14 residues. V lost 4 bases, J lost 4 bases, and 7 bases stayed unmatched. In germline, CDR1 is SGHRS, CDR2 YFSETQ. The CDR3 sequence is CASSRTSPGYEQYF. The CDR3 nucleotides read TGCGCCAGCAGCAGGACTAGCCCGGGTTACGAGCAGTACTTC.

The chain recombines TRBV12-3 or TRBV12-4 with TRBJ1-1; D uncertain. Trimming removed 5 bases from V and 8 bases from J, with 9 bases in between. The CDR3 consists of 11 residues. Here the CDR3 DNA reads TGTGCCAGCAGTAACTACCGAGAAGCTTTCTTT. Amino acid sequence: CASSNYREAFF.

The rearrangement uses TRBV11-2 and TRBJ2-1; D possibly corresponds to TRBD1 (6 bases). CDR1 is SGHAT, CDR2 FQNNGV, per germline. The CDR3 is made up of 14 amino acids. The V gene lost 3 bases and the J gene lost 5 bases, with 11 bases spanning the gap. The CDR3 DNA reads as TGTGCCAGCAGCTTTGGACAGTACAACAATGAGCAGTTCTTC. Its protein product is CASSFGQYNNEQFF.

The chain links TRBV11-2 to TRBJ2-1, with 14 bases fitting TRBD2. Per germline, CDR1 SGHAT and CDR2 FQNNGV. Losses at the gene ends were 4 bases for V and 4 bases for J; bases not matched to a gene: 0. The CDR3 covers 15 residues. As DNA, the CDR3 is TGTGCCAGCAGCTGGACTAGCGGGAGGTACAATGAGCAGTTCTTC. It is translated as CASSWTSGRYNEQFF.

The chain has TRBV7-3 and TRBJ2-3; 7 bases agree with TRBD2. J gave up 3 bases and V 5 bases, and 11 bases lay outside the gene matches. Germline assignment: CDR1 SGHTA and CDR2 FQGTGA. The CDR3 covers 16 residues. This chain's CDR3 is CASSRGAGRATDTQYF. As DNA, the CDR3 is TGTGCCAGCAGCCGGGGAGCGGGGAGAGCTACAGATACGCAGTATTTT.

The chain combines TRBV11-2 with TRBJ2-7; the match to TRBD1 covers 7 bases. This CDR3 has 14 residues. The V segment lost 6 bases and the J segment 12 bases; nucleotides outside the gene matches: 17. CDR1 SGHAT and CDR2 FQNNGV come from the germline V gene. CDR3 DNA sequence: TGTGCCAGCAGACTAGGGACAGTTTCCTCATCTCGGTACTTC. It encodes CASRLGTVSSSRYF.

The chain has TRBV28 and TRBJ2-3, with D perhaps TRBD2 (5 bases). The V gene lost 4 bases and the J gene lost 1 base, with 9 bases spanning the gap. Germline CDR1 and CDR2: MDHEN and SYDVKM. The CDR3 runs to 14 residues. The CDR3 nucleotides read TGTGCCAGCAGTTCAAGCGGAGGCACAGATACGCAGTATTTT. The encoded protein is CASSSSGGTDTQYF.

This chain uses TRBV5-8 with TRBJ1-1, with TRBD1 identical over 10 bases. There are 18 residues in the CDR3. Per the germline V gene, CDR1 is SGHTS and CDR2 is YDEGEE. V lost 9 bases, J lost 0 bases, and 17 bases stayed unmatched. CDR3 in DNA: TGTGCCACACCACAGGGACAGGGGATTCCCCTTATGAACACTGAAGCTTTCTTT. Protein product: CATPQGQGIPLMNTEAFF.

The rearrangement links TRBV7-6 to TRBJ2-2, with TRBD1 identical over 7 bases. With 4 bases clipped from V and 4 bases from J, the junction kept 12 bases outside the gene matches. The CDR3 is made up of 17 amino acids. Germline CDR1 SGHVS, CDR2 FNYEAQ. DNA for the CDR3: TGTGCCAGCAGCTCCTCCCGAGACAGGGCGGGCACCGGGGAGCTGTTTTTT. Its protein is CASSSSRDRAGTGELFF.

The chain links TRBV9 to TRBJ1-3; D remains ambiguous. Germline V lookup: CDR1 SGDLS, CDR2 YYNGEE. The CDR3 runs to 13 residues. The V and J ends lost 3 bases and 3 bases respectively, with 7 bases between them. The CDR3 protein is CASSAGLGNTIYF. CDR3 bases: TGTGCCAGCAGCGCCGGACTTGGAAACACCATATATTTT.

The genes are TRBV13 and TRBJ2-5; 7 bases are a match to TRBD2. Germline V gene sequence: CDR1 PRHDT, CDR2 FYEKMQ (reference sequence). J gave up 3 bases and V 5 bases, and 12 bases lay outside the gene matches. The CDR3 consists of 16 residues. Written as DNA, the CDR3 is TGTGCCAGCAGCGCTGGTGGGAGGGTTAAAAAAGAGACCCAGTACTTC. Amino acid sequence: CASSAGGRVKKETQYF.

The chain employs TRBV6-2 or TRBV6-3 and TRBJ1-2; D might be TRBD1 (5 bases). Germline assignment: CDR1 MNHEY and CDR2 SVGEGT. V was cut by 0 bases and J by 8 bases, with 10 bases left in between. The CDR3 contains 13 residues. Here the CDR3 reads CASSYSDWGGYTF. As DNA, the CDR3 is TGTGCCAGCAGTTACTCGGATTGGGGCGGCTACACCTTC.

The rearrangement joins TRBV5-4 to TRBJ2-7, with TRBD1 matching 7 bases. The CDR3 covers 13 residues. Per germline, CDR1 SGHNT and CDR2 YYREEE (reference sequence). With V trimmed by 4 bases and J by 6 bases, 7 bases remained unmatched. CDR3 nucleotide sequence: TGTGCCAGCAGCCCAGGACAGGCTCCCGAGCAGTACTTC. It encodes CASSPGQAPEQYF.

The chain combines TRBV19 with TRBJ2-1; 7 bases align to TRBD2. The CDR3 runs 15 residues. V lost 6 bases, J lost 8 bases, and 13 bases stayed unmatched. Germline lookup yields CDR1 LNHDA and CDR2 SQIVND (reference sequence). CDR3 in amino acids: CASSPSGGGYDEQFF. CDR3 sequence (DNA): TGTGCCAGTAGCCCCAGTGGGGGAGGGTATGATGAGCAGTTCTTC.

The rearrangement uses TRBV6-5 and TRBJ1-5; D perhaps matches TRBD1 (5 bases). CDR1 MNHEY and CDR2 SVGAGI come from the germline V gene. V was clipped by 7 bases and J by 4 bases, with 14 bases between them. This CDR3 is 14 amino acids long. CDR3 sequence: CASIQGGPNQPQHF. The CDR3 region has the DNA TGTGCCAGCATCCAGGGTGGCCCGAATCAGCCCCAGCATTTT.